This TCR beta chain was recovered during a study of cytomegalovirus exposure and HLA in healthy donors. The sample holds a few counts of this clone. Its target is not known. The primer mix had 60 Vbeta and 13 Jbeta primers. Repertoires were generated with immunoSEQ multiplex PCR, while TCRdb's copy carries only in-frame clones and drops some. This table has 120,000 to 150,000 clones, around a tenth appearing once. The CDR3 covers 14 residues. V shed 4 bases, J shed 11 bases, and the junction held 12 bases outside the gene matches. Germline V CDR1 and CDR2: PRHDT, FYEKMQ (reference sequence). Study-wide findings and caveats: Later analysis suggested most CMV-associated TCR beta chains were HLA-restricted.

The TCR was taken from a male donor in good health and CMV-seronegative. The sample taken for sequencing was PBMCs. This chain links TRBV13 with TRBJ2-3, with TRBD1 identical over 7 bases. This chain's CDR3 is CASSSIFTGVGQYF. In nucleotides, the CDR3 is TGTGCCAGCAGCTCCATCTTTACAGGGGTAGGGCAGTATTTT.